This T cell receptor beta chain was sequenced in a study of identical twins. Study-level points and caveats: Zero-insertion analyses might be partly confounded by invariant T cells like MAIT and iNKT. Monozygotic twin pairs showed more out-of-frame TCR alpha sharing than models estimated. The study drew conclusions from cross-sectional statistical analysis, not from following the same donors.

Germline V lookup: CDR1 SGHNT, CDR2 YYREEE (reference sequence). This CDR3 is 15 amino acids long. The V and J ends lost 4 bases and 1 base, in that order; junction bases with no gene match: 3. TCRdb re-called the 5' RACE reads through MiXCR, storing one row per CDR3 protein. The repertoire consists of about 220,000 distinct CDR3 sequences, with approximately 8.3% occurring once and the leading ten covering roughly 2%. The sample holds many counts of this clonotype. The antigen is not known. The same data also contributed to another study, on yellow fever vaccine responses in identical twins.

The clonotype was recovered from a woman younger than 30 in good health. The sequenced sample consisted of memory (CD45RO+) T cells sorted from blood. The rearrangement joins TRBV5-4 to TRBJ2-3, with 10 bases fitting TRBD2. This chain's CDR3 is CASSRAGGRTDTQYF. The CDR3, as DNA: TGTGCCAGCAGCAGAGCGGGAGGGCGCACAGATACGCAGTATTTT.